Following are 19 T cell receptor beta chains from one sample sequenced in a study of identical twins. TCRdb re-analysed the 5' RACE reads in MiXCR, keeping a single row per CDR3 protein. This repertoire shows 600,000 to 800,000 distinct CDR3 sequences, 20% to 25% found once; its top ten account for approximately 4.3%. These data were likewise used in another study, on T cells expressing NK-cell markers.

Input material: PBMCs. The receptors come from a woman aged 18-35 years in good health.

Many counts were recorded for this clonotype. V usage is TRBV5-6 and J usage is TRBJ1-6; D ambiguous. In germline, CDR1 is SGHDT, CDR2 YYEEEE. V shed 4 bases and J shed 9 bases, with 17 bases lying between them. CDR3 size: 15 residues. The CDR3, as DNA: TGTGCCAGCAGCCTCGACCCCGGTGGAGGTTCACCCCTCCACTTT. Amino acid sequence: CASSLDPGGGSPLHF.

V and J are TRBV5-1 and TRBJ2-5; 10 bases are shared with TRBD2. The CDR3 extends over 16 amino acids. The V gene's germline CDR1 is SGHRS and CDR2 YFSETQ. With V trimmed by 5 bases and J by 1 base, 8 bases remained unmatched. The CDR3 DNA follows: TGCGCCAGCAGACCCGGACTAGCGGAGACCCAAGAGACCCAGTACTTC. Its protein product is CASRPGLAETQETQYF.

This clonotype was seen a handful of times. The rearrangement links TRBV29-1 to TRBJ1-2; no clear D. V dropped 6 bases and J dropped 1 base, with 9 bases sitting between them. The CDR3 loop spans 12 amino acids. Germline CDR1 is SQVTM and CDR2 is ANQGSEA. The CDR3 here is CSVPTYNYGYTF. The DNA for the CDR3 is TGCAGCGTACCGACTTATAACTATGGCTACACCTTC.

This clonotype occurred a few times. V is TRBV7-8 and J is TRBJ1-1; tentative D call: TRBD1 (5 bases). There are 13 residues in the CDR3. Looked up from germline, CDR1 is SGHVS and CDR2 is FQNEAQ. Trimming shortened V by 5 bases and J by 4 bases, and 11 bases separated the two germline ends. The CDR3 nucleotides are TGTGCCAGCAGCCCCCTGGGACCCACTGAAGCTTTCTTT. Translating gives CASSPLGPTEAFF.

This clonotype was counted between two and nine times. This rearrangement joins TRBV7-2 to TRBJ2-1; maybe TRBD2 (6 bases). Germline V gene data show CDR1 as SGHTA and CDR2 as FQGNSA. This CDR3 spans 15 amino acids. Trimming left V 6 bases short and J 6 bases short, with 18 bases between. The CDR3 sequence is CASSRTGTGFNEQFF. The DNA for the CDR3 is TGTGCCAGCAGTCGTACCGGGACTGGGTTCAATGAGCAGTTCTTC.

The CDR3 is CSAKPPGTGSNEQFF. The CDR3 DNA follows: TGCAGTGCTAAACCCCCCGGGACAGGGAGCAATGAGCAGTTCTTC. The genes are TRBV20-1 and TRBJ2-1; 9 bases are a match to TRBD1. Germline loops: CDR1 DFQATT, CDR2 SNEGSKA (reference sequence). The CDR3 covers 15 residues. Losses at the gene ends were 4 bases for V and 6 bases for J; bases not matched to a gene: 10.

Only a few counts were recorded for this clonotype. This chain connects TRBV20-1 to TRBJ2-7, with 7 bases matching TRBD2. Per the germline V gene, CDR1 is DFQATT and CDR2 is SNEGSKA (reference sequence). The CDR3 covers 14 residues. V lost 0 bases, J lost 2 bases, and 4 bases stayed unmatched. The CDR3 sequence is CSARDSGPTYEQYF. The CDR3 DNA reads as TGCAGTGCTAGAGATAGCGGGCCGACCTACGAGCAGTACTTC.

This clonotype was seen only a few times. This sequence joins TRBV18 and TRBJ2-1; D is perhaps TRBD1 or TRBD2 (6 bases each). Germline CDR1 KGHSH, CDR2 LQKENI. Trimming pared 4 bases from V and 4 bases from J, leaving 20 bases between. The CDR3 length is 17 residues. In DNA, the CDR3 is TGTGCCAGCTCACGCGCTGGGGGCGGGGCCTCATACAATGAGCAGTTCTTC. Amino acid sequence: CASSRAGGGASYNEQFF.

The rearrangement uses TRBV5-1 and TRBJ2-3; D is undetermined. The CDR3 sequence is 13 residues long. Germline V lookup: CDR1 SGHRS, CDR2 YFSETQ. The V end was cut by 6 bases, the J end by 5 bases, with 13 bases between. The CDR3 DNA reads TGCGCCAGCACGAACCCTTCGGGAGATACGCAGTATTTT. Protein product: CASTNPSGDTQYF.

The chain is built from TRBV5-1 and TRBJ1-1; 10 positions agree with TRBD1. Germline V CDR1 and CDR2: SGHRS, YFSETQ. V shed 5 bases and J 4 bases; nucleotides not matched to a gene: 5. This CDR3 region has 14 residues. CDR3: CASSGQGGSTEAFF. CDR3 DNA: TGCGCCAGCAGTGGACAGGGGGGGAGCACTGAAGCTTTCTTT.

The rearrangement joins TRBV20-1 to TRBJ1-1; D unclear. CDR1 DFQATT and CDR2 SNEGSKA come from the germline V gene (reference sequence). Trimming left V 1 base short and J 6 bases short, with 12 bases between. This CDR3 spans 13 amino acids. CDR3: CSARARLGPEAFF. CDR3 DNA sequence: TGCAGTGCTAGAGCCCGTTTAGGCCCTGAAGCTTTCTTT.

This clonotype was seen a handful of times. The CDR3 sequence: CSVPAPQSGYTF. In DNA form, the CDR3 reads TGCAGTGTCCCCGCCCCACAAAGCGGCTACACCTTC. The rearrangement joins TRBV20-1 to TRBJ1-2; D is unresolved. The CDR3 consists of 12 residues. V lost 7 bases and J lost 8, with 17 bases in between. Germline CDR1 reads DFQATT; CDR2 reads SNEGSKA (reference sequence).

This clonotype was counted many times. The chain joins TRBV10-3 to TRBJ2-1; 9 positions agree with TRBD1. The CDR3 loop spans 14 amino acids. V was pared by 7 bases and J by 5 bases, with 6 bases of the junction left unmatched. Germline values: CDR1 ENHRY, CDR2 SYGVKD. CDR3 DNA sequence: TGTGCCATCACGCCGGGACAGGGTGACAATGAGCAGTTCTTC. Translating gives CAITPGQGDNEQFF.

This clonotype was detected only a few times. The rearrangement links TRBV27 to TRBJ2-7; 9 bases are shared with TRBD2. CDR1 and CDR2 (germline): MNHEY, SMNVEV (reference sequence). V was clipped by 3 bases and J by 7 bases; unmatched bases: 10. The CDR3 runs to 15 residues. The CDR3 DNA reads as TGTGCCAGCAGTTTTACAGGCGGGGGGGCTGTGGAGCAGTACTTC. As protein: CASSFTGGGAVEQYF.

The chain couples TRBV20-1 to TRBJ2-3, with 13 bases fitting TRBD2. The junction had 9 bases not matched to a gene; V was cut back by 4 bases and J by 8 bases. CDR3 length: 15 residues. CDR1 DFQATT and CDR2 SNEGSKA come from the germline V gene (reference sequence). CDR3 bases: TGCAGTGCTAAACAACTAGCGGGAGGGCCGGGTACGCAGTATTTT. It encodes CSAKQLAGGPGTQYF.

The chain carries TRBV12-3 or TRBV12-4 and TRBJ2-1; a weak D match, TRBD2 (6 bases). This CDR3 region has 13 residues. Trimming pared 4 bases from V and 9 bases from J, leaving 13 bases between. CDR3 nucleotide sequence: TGTGCCAGCAGTTCCGGGACTGCCAGTGAGCAGTTCTTC. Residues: CASSSGTASEQFF.

The CDR3 reads CASSVAGQGGYTF. The DNA of the CDR3 is TGTGCCAGCAGCGTAGCAGGGCAGGGAGGCTACACCTTC. V and J are TRBV9 and TRBJ1-2; D may be TRBD1 (5 bases). Trimming pared 0 bases from V and 8 bases from J, leaving 11 bases between. The CDR3 extends over 13 amino acids. Germline lookup yields CDR1 SGDLS and CDR2 YYNGEE.

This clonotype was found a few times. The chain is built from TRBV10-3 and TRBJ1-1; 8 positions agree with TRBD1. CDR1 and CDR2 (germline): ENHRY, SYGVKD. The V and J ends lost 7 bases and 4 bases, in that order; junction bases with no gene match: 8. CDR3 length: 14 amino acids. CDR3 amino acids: CAITTQGAGTEAFF. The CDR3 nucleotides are TGTGCCATCACCACTCAGGGGGCTGGCACTGAAGCTTTCTTT.

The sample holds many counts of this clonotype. The CDR3 nucleotides are TGTGCCAGCTCCCCAGTCGACCGGGGTCATGAAAAACTGTTTTTT. This gives the protein CASSPVDRGHEKLFF. The rearrangement uses TRBV18 and TRBJ1-4; no definite D call. CDR3 length equals 15 residues. Trimming removed 6 bases at V and 6 bases at J, with 17 bases between. The germline V gene has CDR1 KGHSH and CDR2 LQKENI.